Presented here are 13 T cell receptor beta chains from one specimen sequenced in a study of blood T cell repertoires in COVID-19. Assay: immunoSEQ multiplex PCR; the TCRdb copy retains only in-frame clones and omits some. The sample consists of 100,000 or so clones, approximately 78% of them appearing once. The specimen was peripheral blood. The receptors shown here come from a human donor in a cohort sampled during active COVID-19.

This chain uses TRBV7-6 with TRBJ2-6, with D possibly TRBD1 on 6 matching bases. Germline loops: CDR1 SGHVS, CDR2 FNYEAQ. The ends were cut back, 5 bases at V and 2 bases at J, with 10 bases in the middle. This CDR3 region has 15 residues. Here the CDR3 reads CASSPRGTGANVLTF. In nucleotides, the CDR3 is TGTGCCAGCAGCCCTAGGGGGACTGGGGCCAACGTCCTGACTTTC.

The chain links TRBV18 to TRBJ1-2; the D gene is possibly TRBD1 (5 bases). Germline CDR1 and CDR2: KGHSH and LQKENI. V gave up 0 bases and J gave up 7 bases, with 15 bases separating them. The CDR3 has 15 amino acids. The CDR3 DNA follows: TGTGCCAGCTCACCACCGGAGGCCCTCGGGGGTGGCTACACCTTC. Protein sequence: CASSPPEALGGGYTF. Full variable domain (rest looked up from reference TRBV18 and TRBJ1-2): NAGVMQNPRHLVRRRGQEARLRCSPMKGHSHVYWYRQLPEEGLKFMVYLQKENIIDESGMPKERFSAEFPKEGPSILRIQQVVRGDSAAYFCASSPPEALGGGYTFGSGTRLTVV.

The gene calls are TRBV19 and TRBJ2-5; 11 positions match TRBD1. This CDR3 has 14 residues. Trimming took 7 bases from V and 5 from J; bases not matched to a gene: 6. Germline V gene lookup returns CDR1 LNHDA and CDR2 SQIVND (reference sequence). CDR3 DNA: TGTGCCAGTACGGACAGGGGGCGAAAGGAGACCCAGTACTTC. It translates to CASTDRGRKETQYF.

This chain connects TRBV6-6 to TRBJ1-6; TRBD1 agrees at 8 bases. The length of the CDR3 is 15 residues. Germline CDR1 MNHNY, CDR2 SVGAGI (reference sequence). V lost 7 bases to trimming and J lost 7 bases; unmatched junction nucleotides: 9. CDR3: CASKTRDRLNSPLHF. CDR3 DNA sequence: TGTGCCAGCAAAACCCGGGACAGGCTAAATTCACCCCTCCACTTT.

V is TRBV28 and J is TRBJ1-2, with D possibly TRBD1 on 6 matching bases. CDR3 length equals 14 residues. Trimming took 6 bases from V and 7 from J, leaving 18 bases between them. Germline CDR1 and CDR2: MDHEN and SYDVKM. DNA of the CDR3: TGTGCCAGCAGGAGGGACACTCGTTTTCGTGGCTACACCTTC. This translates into CASRRDTRFRGYTF.

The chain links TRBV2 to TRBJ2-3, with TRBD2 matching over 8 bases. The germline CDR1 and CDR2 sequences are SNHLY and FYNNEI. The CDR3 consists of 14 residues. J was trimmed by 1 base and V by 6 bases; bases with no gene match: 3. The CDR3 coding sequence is TGTGCCAGCAGCTTTAGCGGGGGCACAGATACGCAGTATTTT. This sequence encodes CASSFSGGTDTQYF.

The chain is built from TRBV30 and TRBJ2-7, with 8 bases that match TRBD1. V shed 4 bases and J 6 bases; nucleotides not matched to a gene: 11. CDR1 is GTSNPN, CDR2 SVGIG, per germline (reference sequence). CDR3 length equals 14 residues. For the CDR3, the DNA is TGTGCCTGGATCGAGACAGGGGTCTCTGCCGAGCAGTACTTC. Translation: CAWIETGVSAEQYF.

CDR3 coding DNA: TGTGCCAGCAGCTTAAACAGGGGGCCCGGCTACACCTTC. It codes for CASSLNRGPGYTF. The chain joins TRBV7-2 to TRBJ1-2, with 9 positions matching TRBD1. CDR1 SGHTA and CDR2 FQGNSA come from the germline V gene. V was pared by 2 bases and J by 8 bases, with 3 bases of the junction left unmatched. CDR3 length: 13 residues.

The CDR3 reads CATSSPPGQGRYGYTF. The CDR3 coding sequence is TGTGCCACCAGCAGCCCTCCGGGACAGGGGCGCTATGGCTACACCTTC. J is TRBJ1-2 and V is TRBV15; 10 bases map to TRBD1. The V gene's germline CDR1 is LNHNV and CDR2 YYDKDF (reference sequence). Losses at the gene ends were 3 bases for V and 4 bases for J; bases not matched to a gene: 8. The CDR3 is made up of 16 amino acids.

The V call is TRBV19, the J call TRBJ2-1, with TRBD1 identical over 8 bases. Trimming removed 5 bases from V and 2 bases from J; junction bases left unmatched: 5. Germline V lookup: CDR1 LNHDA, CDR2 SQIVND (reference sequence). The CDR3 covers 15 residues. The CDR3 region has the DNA TGTGCCAGTAGTGTAGGACAGGGACCCTACAATGAGCAGTTCTTC. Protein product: CASSVGQGPYNEQFF.

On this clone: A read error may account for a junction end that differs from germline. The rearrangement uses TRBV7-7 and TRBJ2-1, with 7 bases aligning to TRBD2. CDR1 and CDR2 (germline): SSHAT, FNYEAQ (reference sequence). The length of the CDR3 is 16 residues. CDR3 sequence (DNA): TGTGCTAGCAGCTCGCGGGAGCGGAGCTCCTACAATGAGCAGTTCTTC. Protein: CASSSRERSSYNEQFF.

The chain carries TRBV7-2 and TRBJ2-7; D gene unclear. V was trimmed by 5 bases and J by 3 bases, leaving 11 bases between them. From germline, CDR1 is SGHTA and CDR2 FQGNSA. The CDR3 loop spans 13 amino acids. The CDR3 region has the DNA TGTGCCAGCAGCCCCCGGCGGAGCTACGAGCAGTACTTC. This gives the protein CASSPRRSYEQYF.

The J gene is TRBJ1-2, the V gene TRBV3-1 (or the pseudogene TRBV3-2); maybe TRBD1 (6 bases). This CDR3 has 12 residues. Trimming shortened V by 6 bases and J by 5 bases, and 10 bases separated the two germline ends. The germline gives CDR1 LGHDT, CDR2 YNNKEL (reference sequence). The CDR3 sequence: CASSRTGYGYTF. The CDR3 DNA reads TGTGCCAGCAGTCGCACAGGGTATGGCTACACCTTC.